The clone carrying this TCR beta chain was seen a single time. Here immunoSEQ multiplex PCR was the method, and the copy in TCRdb shows in-frame clones only, minus some. The sample lists about 70,000 clones; roughly 94% were seen once. Germline V gene data show CDR1 as LNHNV and CDR2 as YYDKDF (reference sequence). Trimming cost V 0 bases and J 11 bases; bases outside gene matches: 6. The CDR3 is 14 amino acids. These data are taken from a study of T cell changes during pregnancy in multiple sclerosis. The chain employs TRBV15 and TRBJ2-7; 11 bases match TRBD1. This specimen consisted of peripheral blood, obtained in the third trimester of pregnancy. The origin of this receptor is a female donor with multiple sclerosis, enrolled in a pregnancy study. CDR3 sequence: CATSRDPGQGVKYF. CDR3 bases: TGTGCCACCAGCAGAGATCCGGGACAGGGGGTCAAGTACTTC.